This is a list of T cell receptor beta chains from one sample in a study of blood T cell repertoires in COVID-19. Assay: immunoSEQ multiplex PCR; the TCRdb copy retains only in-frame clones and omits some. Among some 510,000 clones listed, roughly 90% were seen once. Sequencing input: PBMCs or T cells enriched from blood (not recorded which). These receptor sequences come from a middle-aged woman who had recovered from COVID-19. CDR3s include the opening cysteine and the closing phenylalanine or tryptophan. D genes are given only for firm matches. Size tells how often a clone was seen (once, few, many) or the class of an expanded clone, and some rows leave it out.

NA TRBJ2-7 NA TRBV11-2 CASSLRQDTSYEQYF TGTGCCAGCAGCTTAAGACAGGATACGTCCTACGAGCAGTACTTC
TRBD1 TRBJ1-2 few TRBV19 CASSLGQPNYGYTF TGTGCCAGTAGTCTGGGACAGCCGAACTATGGCTACACCTTC
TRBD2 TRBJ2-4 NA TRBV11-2 CASSPLTGGAIQYF TGTGCCAGCAGCCCCCTGACGGGGGGGGCCATTCAGTACTTC
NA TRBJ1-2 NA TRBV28 CASRGDRAYGYTF TGTGCCAGCAGGGGTGACAGAGCATATGGCTACACCTTC
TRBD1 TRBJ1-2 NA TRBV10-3 CAISVQGAPNYGYTF TGTGCCATCAGTGTACAGGGGGCCCCAAACTATGGCTACACCTTC
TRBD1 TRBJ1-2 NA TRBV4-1 CASSRDRGKGGYTF TGCGCCAGCAGCCGAGACAGGGGGAAGGGTGGCTACACCTTC
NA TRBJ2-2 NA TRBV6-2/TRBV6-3 CASSRPASPSTGELFF TGTGCCAGCAGCAGACCGGCTAGTCCCAGCACCGGGGAGCTGTTTTTT
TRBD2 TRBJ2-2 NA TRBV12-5 CASALTSGVNTGELFF TGTGCTAGTGCCCTGACTAGCGGGGTGAACACCGGGGAGCTGTTTTTT
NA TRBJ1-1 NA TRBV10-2 CASSLDILWLGTEAFF TGCGCCAGCAGCTTGGACATCTTATGGTTGGGCACTGAAGCTTTCTTT
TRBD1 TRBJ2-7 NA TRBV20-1 CSARTGYEQYF TGCAGTGCTAGGACAGGGTACGAGCAGTACTTC
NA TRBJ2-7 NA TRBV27 CASSSPPGLAYEQYF TGTGCCAGCAGTTCGCCCCCGGGACTGGCCTACGAGCAGTACTTC
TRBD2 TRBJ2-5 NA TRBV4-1 CASSQDALAGAETQYF TGCGCCAGCAGCCAAGATGCCCTAGCGGGGGCAGAGACCCAGTACTTC
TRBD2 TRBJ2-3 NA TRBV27 CASSLTRLAAGGTDTQYF TGTGCCAGCAGTTTAACTCGGTTGGCGGCGGGAGGTACAGATACGCAGTATTTT
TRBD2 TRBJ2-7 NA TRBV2 CASSLTSGRNHEQYF TGTGCCAGCAGCTTAACTAGCGGGAGGAACCACGAGCAGTACTTC
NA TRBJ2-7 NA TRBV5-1 CASSLATGTYEQYF TGCGCCAGCAGCTTGGCAACCGGGACCTACGAGCAGTACTTC
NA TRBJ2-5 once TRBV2 CASVGRGETQYF TGTGCCAGCGTGGGCAGGGGAGAGACCCAGTACTTC
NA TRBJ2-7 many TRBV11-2 CASSYHSNSYEQYF TGTGCCAGCAGCTATCACAGTAATTCCTACGAGCAGTACTTC
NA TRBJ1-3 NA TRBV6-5 CASSFSGGNTIYF TGTGCCAGCAGTTTTTCGGGGGGAAACACCATATATTTT
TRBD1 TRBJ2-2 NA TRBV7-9 CASSYRQGSNTGELFF TGTGCCAGCAGCTATCGACAGGGCTCGAACACCGGGGAGCTGTTTTTT
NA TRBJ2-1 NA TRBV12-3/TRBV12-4 CASSFQRGAEQFF TGTGCCAGCAGTTTTCAGCGAGGCGCTGAGCAGTTCTTC
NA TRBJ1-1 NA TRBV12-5 CASGWRAEAFF TGTGCTAGTGGTTGGAGGGCTGAAGCTTTCTTT
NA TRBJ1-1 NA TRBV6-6 CASRVLLSGGEAFF TGTGCCAGCAGAGTACTCTTGTCTGGAGGTGAAGCTTTCTTT
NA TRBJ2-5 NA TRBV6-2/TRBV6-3 CASSYLSAGYMEETQYF TGTGCCAGCAGTTACCTTTCGGCAGGGTATATGGAGGAGACCCAGTACTTC
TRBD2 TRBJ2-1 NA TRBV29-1 CSVAPGLAVVISYNEQFF TGCAGCGTTGCCCCGGGGCTAGCGGTGGTAATCTCCTACAATGAGCAGTTCTTC
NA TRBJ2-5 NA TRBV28 CASGPQETQYF TGTGCCAGCGGCCCTCAAGAGACCCAGTACTTC
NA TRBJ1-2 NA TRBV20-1 CSASTAFYGYTF TGCAGTGCTAGTACAGCCTTCTATGGCTACACCTTC
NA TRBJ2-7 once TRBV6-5 CASRNPLGAEQYF TGTGCCAGCAGGAACCCTCTGGGAGCCGAGCAGTACTTC
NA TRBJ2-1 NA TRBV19 CASNLGQHYNEQFF TGTGCCAGTAATCTAGGACAGCACTACAATGAGCAGTTCTTC
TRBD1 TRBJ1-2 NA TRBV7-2 CASSRDRANYGYTF TGTGCCAGCAGCAGGGACAGGGCAAACTATGGCTACACCTTC
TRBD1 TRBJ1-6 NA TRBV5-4 CASSSSRGTVNSPLHF TGTGCCAGCAGCTCAAGTCGGGGGACAGTGAATTCACCCCTCCACTTT
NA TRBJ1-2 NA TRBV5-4 CASSPGGLEDYGYTF TGTGCCAGCAGCCCGGGGGGCCTCGAGGACTATGGCTACACCTTC
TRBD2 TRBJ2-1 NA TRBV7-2 CASSTGGLAESSYNEQFF TGTGCCAGCAGCACCGGCGGGCTAGCGGAGTCCTCCTACAATGAGCAGTTCTTC
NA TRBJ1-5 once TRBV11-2 CASSLRGGPDRNQPQHF TGTGCCAGCAGCTTAAGGGGGGGGCCCGATCGCAATCAGCCCCAGCATTTT
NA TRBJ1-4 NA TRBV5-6 CASSLGLEGIHEKLFF TGTGCCAGCAGCCTGGGGTTAGAGGGTATCCATGAAAAACTGTTTTTT
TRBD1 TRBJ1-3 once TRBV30 CAWSRTGSGNTIYF TGTGCCTGGAGCCGGACAGGCTCTGGAAACACCATATATTTT
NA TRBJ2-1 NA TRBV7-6 CASSLVAGNYNEQFF TGTGCCAGCAGCTTAGTTGCCGGGAACTACAATGAGCAGTTCTTC
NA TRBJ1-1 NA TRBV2 CASSLEANTEAFF TGTGCCAGCAGTCTCGAGGCGAACACTGAAGCTTTCTTT
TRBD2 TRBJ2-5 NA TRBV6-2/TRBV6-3 CASSRRWTGGEETQYF TGTGCCAGCAGCCGACGGTGGACGGGAGGAGAAGAGACCCAGTACTTC
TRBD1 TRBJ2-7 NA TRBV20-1 CSASLSGQGSSYEQYF TGCAGTGCTAGTTTGTCTGGACAGGGGTCCTCCTACGAGCAGTACTTC
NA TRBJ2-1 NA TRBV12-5 CASGLVTRLVNEQFF TGTGCTAGTGGTTTGGTGACGCGGCTAGTTAATGAGCAGTTCTTC
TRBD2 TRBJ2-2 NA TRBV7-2 CASSLATTSLRTGELFF TGTGCCAGCAGCTTAGCGACGACTAGCCTAAGGACCGGGGAGCTGTTTTTT
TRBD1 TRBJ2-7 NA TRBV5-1 CASSLGGQGYSYEQYF TGCGCCAGCAGCTTGGGAGGACAGGGATATTCCTACGAGCAGTACTTC
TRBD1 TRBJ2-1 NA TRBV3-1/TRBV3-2 CASSQGGYRGSYNEQFF TGTGCCAGCAGCCAAGGGGGATACAGGGGCTCCTACAATGAGCAGTTCTTC
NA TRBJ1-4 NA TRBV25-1 CASSEGSGAGGEKLFF TGTGCCAGCAGTGAAGGCTCGGGGGCGGGAGGTGAAAAACTGTTTTTT
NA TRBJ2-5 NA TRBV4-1 CASSPVTDQETQYF TGCGCCAGCAGCCCCGTGACAGACCAAGAGACCCAGTACTTC
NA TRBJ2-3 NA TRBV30 CAWMRASLSDTQYF TGTGCCTGGATGCGAGCTTCCCTCTCGGATACGCAGTATTTT
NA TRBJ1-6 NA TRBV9 CASSVGFEGSPLHF TGTGCCAGCAGCGTAGGGTTTGAGGGATCACCCCTCCACTTT
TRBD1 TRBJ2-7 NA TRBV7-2 CASSLVFGQGYEQYF TGTGCCAGCAGCTTAGTCTTCGGACAGGGCTACGAGCAGTACTTC
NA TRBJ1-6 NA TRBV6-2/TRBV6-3 CASSYNTVNSPLHF TGTGCCAGCAGTTACAATACGGTGAATTCACCCCTCCACTTT
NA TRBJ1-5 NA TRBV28 CASRKLGEGNQPQHF TGTGCCAGCAGAAAACTCGGAGAGGGCAATCAGCCCCAGCATTTT
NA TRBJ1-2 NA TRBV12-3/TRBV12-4 CASSLYLNYGYTF TGTGCCAGCAGTTTATACTTAAACTATGGCTACACCTTC
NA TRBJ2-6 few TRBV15 CATSRDQGFDSGANVLTF TGTGCCACCAGCAGAGATCAGGGGTTCGACTCTGGGGCCAACGTCCTGACTTTC
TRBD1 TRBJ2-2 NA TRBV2 CASSRDSNTGELFF TGTGCCAGCTCCCGGGACAGTAACACCGGGGAGCTGTTTTTT